A single sample is the source of the 23 T cell receptor beta chains below, sequenced in a study of blood T cell repertoires in COVID-19. TCRdb keeps only in-frame clones here, not all; method: immunoSEQ multiplex PCR. Among around 270,000 clones listed, 75% to 90% were seen once. The sequenced sample was peripheral blood. The origin of the receptors is a man under 40 with active or convalescent COVID-19.

The rearrangement links TRBV6-2 or TRBV6-3 to TRBJ2-7, with 11 bases fitting TRBD1. Germline V CDR1 and CDR2: MNHEY, SVGEGT. This CDR3 comprises 15 residues. Unmatched junction bases numbered 7, after V lost 5 bases and J lost 4 bases. The CDR3 DNA reads TGTGCCAGCAGTCCCCCCGGGACAGGGGGGTACGAGCAGTACTTC. Encoded protein: CASSPPGTGGYEQYF.

The chain is built from TRBV18 and TRBJ1-5; D may be TRBD1 (6 bases). The CDR3 length is 16 residues. In germline, CDR1 is KGHSH, CDR2 LQKENI. Between the trimmed V and J ends, which lost 6 bases and 3 bases, there was a span of 18 bases. This chain's CDR3 is CASSQGQPTANQPQHF. The CDR3 DNA is TGTGCCAGCTCTCAAGGACAGCCTACGGCCAATCAGCCCCAGCATTTT.

The chain employs TRBV5-5 and TRBJ1-1, with D uncertain. From germline, CDR1 is SGHKS and CDR2 YYEKEE (reference sequence). V lost 8 bases and J 8 bases, leaving 16 bases between the germline ends. The CDR3 loop spans 12 amino acids. CDR3: CASVLGAGEAFF. The CDR3 nucleotides read TGTGCCAGTGTATTAGGAGCGGGAGAAGCTTTCTTT. Full variable domain (missing parts from reference TRBV5-5 and TRBJ1-1): DAGVTQSPTHLIKTRGQQVTLRCSPISGHKSVSWYQQVLGQGPQFIFQYYEKEERGRGNFPDRFSARQFPNYSSELNVNALLLGDSALYLCASVLGAGEAFFGQGTRLTVV.

Remarks on this clone: Other DNA variants within this sample encode the same CDR3. The rearrangement joins TRBV11-2 to TRBJ1-2; D may be TRBD1 (5 bases). Trimming left V 0 bases short and J 8 bases short, with 10 bases between. Germline assignment: CDR1 SGHAT and CDR2 FQNNGV. The CDR3 spans 13 residues. CDR3 DNA sequence: TGTGCCAGCAGCTTAGATCAGGGTCTGGGCTACACCTTC. Amino acids: CASSLDQGLGYTF.

V and J are TRBV12-3 or TRBV12-4 and TRBJ1-6, with D perhaps TRBD1 (5 bases). Trimming stripped 8 bases from V and 7 bases from J, with 12 bases between. The length of the CDR3 is 13 residues. CDR3 DNA sequence: TGTGCCAGCCGGGAGGGGAGGAATTCACCCCTCCACTTT. Its protein product is CASREGRNSPLHF.

The chain is built from TRBV10-1 and TRBJ1-2; D unresolved. Trimming cost V 3 bases and J 3 bases, with 8 bases left between them. Germline V gene data show CDR1 as WNHNN and CDR2 as SYGVQD (reference sequence). The CDR3 sequence is 13 residues long. The CDR3 spells CASSDRSDYGYTF. The CDR3 region has the DNA TGCGCCAGCAGTGATCGGAGTGACTATGGCTACACCTTC.

In DNA form, the CDR3 reads TGTGCCAGCAGCCGAGACCCAAGTAGCGGGGCCTCCTACAATGAGCAGTTCTTC. It translates to CASSRDPSSGASYNEQFF. The chain links TRBV3-1 (or the pseudogene TRBV3-2) to TRBJ2-1, with 8 bases matching TRBD2. V gave up 4 bases and J gave up 0 bases; unmatched junction bases: 11. The length of the CDR3 is 18 residues. Germline V gives CDR1 LGHDT, CDR2 YNNKEL (reference sequence).

This sequence joins TRBV10-1 and TRBJ2-3; the D gene is possibly TRBD2 (6 bases). Trimming took 3 bases from V and 4 from J, leaving 11 bases between them. The CDR3 loop spans 14 amino acids. Germline CDR1 WNHNN, CDR2 SYGVQD (reference sequence). The CDR3 loop is CASSDPGDSDTQYF. CDR3 nucleotides: TGCGCCAGCAGTGATCCGGGGGACTCAGATACGCAGTATTTT.

The J gene is TRBJ2-7, the V gene TRBV7-7; D gene ambiguous. V lost 3 bases and J lost 2, with 8 bases in between. The CDR3 has 13 residues. Germline CDR1 SSHAT, CDR2 FNYEAQ (reference sequence). CDR3 nucleotides: TGTGCCAGCAGCTTCCGTGTAGCCTACGAGCAGTACTTC. This translates into CASSFRVAYEQYF.

The chain has TRBV7-9 and TRBJ2-1; D possibly corresponds to TRBD1 (6 bases). This CDR3 contains 15 residues. V lost 6 bases, J lost 5 bases, and 17 bases lay in between. Germline V gene sequence: CDR1 SEHNR, CDR2 FQNEAQ (reference sequence). The CDR3 loop reads CASSIDQNRDNEQFF. In DNA form, the CDR3 reads TGTGCCAGCAGTATAGATCAAAACAGGGACAATGAGCAGTTCTTC.

The table lists this clone with many counts. Additional DNA sequences in this sample encode the identical CDR3. V usage is TRBV5-4 and J usage is TRBJ1-1; D is ambiguous. Per germline, CDR1 SGHNT and CDR2 YYREEE (reference sequence). Trimming pared 2 bases from V and 1 base from J, leaving 6 bases between. The CDR3 contains 13 residues. This CDR3 reads CASSLRENTEAFF. The CDR3, as DNA: TGTGCCAGCAGCTTACGAGAGAACACTGAAGCTTTCTTT.

This clone has a single count. This rearrangement joins TRBV5-4 to TRBJ2-7; maybe TRBD1 (6 bases). V was trimmed by 4 bases and J by 2 bases, leaving 10 bases between them. The length of the CDR3 is 13 residues. The germline V gene has CDR1 SGHNT and CDR2 YYREEE (reference sequence). CDR3 in amino acids: CASSADRTYEQYF. As DNA, the CDR3 is TGTGCCAGCAGCGCGGACAGAACCTACGAGCAGTACTTC.

This chain links TRBV29-1 with TRBJ2-7; possible D gene TRBD2, 5 bases. V was pared by 4 bases and J by 2 bases, with 12 bases between. The CDR3 sequence is 13 residues long. Germline V gives CDR1 SQVTM, CDR2 ANQGSEA. The chain's CDR3 is CSVVFGVTYEQYF. The CDR3 region has the DNA TGCAGCGTTGTGTTCGGGGTTACCTACGAGCAGTACTTC.

The chain uses TRBV7-2 and TRBJ1-1; 8 bases map to TRBD1. Germline loops: CDR1 SGHTA, CDR2 FQGNSA. Germline trimming cut 6 bases from V and 4 bases from J; bases unmatched to any gene: 16. The CDR3 consists of 17 residues. This CDR3 reads CASRLSGPGGGSTEAFF. The CDR3 nucleotides read TGTGCCAGCAGACTATCGGGCCCAGGGGGCGGTAGCACTGAAGCTTTCTTT.

J is TRBJ1-1 and V is TRBV18, with D perhaps TRBD1 (5 bases). The V gene's germline CDR1 is KGHSH and CDR2 LQKENI. This CDR3 spans 13 amino acids. V was pared by 9 bases and J by 0 bases, with 11 bases between. The CDR3 DNA reads TGTGCCAGTTCGGGGGTGATGAACACTGAAGCTTTCTTT. Its protein product is CASSGVMNTEAFF. Full variable domain (missing parts from reference TRBV18 and TRBJ1-1): NAGVMQNPRHLVRRRGQEARLRCSPMKGHSHVYWYRQLPEEGLKFMVYLQKENIIDESGMPKERFSAEFPKEGPSILRIQQVVRGDSAAYFCASSGVMNTEAFFGQGTRLTVV.

This chain joins TRBV5-1 and TRBJ2-1, with 10 positions matching TRBD2. V shed 0 bases and J 5 bases; nucleotides not matched to a gene: 17. The CDR3 is 20 amino acids. The germline gives CDR1 SGHRS, CDR2 YFSETQ. The CDR3 DNA is TGCGCCAGCAGCTTGGAAAGCAAATTACTAGCGGGGCTTTCAAACAATGAGCAGTTCTTC. Translated: CASSLESKLLAGLSNNEQFF.

The count of this clone is one. The V and J genes are TRBV14 and TRBJ1-3; D perhaps matches TRBD1 (5 bases). CDR3 length: 15 residues. The V end lost 2 bases, the J end lost 1 base, and 9 bases lay between the germline ends. CDR1 and CDR2 from the germline V gene are SGHDN and FVKESK. DNA of the CDR3: TGTGCCAGCAGCCAAAGGAGGGGTTCTGGAAACACCATATATTTT. Protein product: CASSQRRGSGNTIYF.

The V call is TRBV9, the J call TRBJ2-2; D uncertain. Germline-derived CDR1 and CDR2 are SGDLS and YYNGEE. The CDR3 sequence is 16 residues long. V dropped 0 bases and J dropped 4 bases, with 13 bases sitting between them. CDR3 DNA: TGTGCCAGCAGCGTAGTCTCTACTACCCTCACCGGGGAGCTGTTTTTT. Protein product: CASSVVSTTLTGELFF.

V gene TRBV4-1 combines with J gene TRBJ1-2, with TRBD1 matching 8 bases. This CDR3 has 15 residues. Germline V gives CDR1 MGHRA, CDR2 YSYEKL. The V segment lost 0 bases and the J segment 5 bases; nucleotides outside the gene matches: 5. CDR3 sequence: CASSQDAGGVYGYTF. The DNA of the CDR3 is TGCGCCAGCAGCCAAGACGCAGGGGGCGTGTATGGCTACACCTTC.

The J gene is TRBJ2-1, the V gene TRBV7-8, with D perhaps matching TRBD2 (6 bases). The CDR3 extends over 15 amino acids. CDR1 is SGHVS and CDR2 is FQNEAQ in the germline V gene. V was cut by 5 bases and J by 4 bases, with 15 bases left in between. Here the CDR3 reads CASSRSRAGYNEQFF. The CDR3 bases are TGTGCCAGCAGCCGGTCACGGGCGGGGTACAATGAGCAGTTCTTC. Based on the CDR3 plus reference TRBV7-8 and TRBJ2-1, the full variable domain is GAGVSQSPRYKVAKRGQDVALRCDPISGHVSLFWYQQALGQGPEFLTYFQNEAQLDKSGLPSDRFFAERPEGSVSTLKIQRTQQEDSAVYLCASSRSRAGYNEQFFGPGTRLTVL.

This clone was recorded only once. This rearrangement joins TRBV7-6 to TRBJ1-1, with 8 bases identical to TRBD1. With 5 bases clipped from V and 8 bases from J, the junction kept 16 bases outside the gene matches. CDR1 SGHVS and CDR2 FNYEAQ come from the germline V gene. The CDR3 runs to 16 residues. CDR3 nucleotides: TGTGCCAGCAGCAACCGTGGGTATTCAGGGGGCATGGAAGCTTTCTTT. Amino acids: CASSNRGYSGGMEAFF.

J is TRBJ2-5 and V is TRBV5-1; the match to TRBD1 covers 9 bases. Germline V gene lookup returns CDR1 SGHRS and CDR2 YFSETQ. V lost 4 bases and J lost 4; bases outside the gene matches: 5. The CDR3 covers 14 residues. The CDR3 nucleotides read TGCGCCAGCAGCAGGGGGACAGGGTCAGAGACCCAGTACTTC. Protein product: CASSRGTGSETQYF.

The chain links TRBV5-1 to TRBJ2-2, with D unresolved. The CDR3 covers 15 residues. V was clipped by 0 bases and J by 2 bases, with 8 bases between them. Germline V gene sequence: CDR1 SGHRS, CDR2 YFSETQ. In DNA, the CDR3 is TGCGCCAGCAGCTTGGCCGGAGCAAACACCGGGGAGCTGTTTTTT. Amino acid sequence: CASSLAGANTGELFF.